This T cell receptor beta chain is from a study of CD8 T cells in ankylosing spondylitis (TCRdb year 2017). Notes on the research overall: To find TCR variants linked to disease, the study profiled T cell receptor beta repertoires in ankylosing spondylitis patients and healthy donors. Samples of peripheral blood were taken, and for ankylosing spondylitis patients, synovial fluid was collected as well. The whole study cohort included roughly 110 healthy donors and 25 ankylosing spondylitis patients.

Instrument on record: Illumina HiSeq 2500. Quantitative 5'-RACE with molecular barcodes was the method used to prepare the TCR beta libraries. From the authors' description of their analysis: To identify disease-linked TCR variants, a new computational method was used, one built on a probabilistic model of VDJ rearrangement. The public reads were reprocessed in TCRdb via fastp at Q25 and MiXCR, keeping in-frame beta chains. Rows with one shared CDR3 protein collapse into an entry with the most common genes and DNA. The V and J calls and clone size come from TCRdb's table, not from the authors' own analysis. The sample table lists 220,000 or so distinct CDR3 sequences, 8% to 11% of them with a count of one. Jointly, the top ten make up around a fifth of the sample. This clonotype has at least ten counts. The antigen it recognizes is unknown. No qualities accompany the bases; no much larger clone lies one base away.

The CDR3 holds 13 amino acids from the cysteine to the phenylalanine. Just the 39-base CDR3 DNA is kept, in frame starting at base 1. The germline V gene (reference sequence) sets CDR1 to DFQATT and CDR2 to SNEGSKA. The V end gives up 0 bases and the J end 5 bases, leaving 3 bases in the junction not matched to a gene. Beyond this particular receptor, the publication reports: Some motif variants had previously been reported in the synovial fluid and blood of reactive arthritis patients, which suggests shared mechanisms of disease initiation. The disease-linked clones had a CD8+ phenotype and were found at relatively low frequencies in peripheral blood. A TCR beta motif made up of about eight highly homologous amino acid variants appeared to be characteristic of blood from ankylosing spondylitis patients. According to the report, matched synovial fluid samples from ankylosing spondylitis patients were significantly enriched for the disease-linked clones.

The sample was blood, either unsorted or a sorted T cell fraction (not recorded which). The V and J segments used are TRBV20-1 and TRBJ2-5, and 7 junction bases match TRBD1. The sequence derives from a male donor with ankylosing spondylitis or in good health (not recorded which). In nucleotide form, the sequence is TGCAGTGCTAGAGATACAGGGGTCGAGACCCAGTACTTC. This translates into CSARDTGVETQYF.